This T cell receptor (beta chain) appears in the sequencing data of a study of blood T cells in healthy people across ages. Trimming left V 4 bases short and J 7 bases short, with 18 bases between. The CDR3 length is 15 residues. Germline CDR1 reads MNHEY; CDR2 reads SMNVEV (reference sequence). Sample-barcoded 5' priming and a J-beta primer mix drove a second PCR of roughly 6 to 12 cycles. MiXCR was run by TCRdb on the 5' RACE reads, yielding one entry per CDR3 protein. The sample shows hundreds of thousands of distinct CDR3 sequences, approximately 39% of them seen only once. The sample comprised blood. The rearrangement uses TRBV27 and TRBJ2-3, with D possibly being TRBD2 (6 bases). The TCR sequence derives from a woman in her fifties or sixties in good health. The CDR3 loop reads CASSSNSGPTNTQYF. CDR3 in DNA: TGTGCCAGCAGTTCGAATAGCGGACCCACGAATACGCAGTATTTT.